This T cell receptor (beta chain) came from a study of cytomegalovirus exposure and HLA in healthy donors. Study context: There were 75 million to 95 million unique TCRs (from HLA-typed donors) in an early data release. Whole-study results and caveats: The HLA-A and HLA-B alleles of most subjects were reportedly predicted accurately from TCR beta sequences. The authors later linked a missense DCLRE1C variant to TCR beta V- and J-gene trimming.

Researchers ran the PCR with 60 Vbeta and 13 Jbeta primers. Generated by immunoSEQ multiplex PCR, the TCRdb table keeps only in-frame clones and is missing some. The profile shows 130,000 to 150,000 clones, around 84% of them singletons. Turning to this clone: Its cognate antigen is unknown.

V was pared by 5 bases and J by 7 bases, with 9 bases of the junction left unmatched. The germline CDR1 and CDR2 sequences are MNHEY and SMNVEV (reference sequence). The CDR3 extends over 14 amino acids. This TCR came from a man between 40 and 49 years old in good health and CMV-seropositive. The chain couples TRBV27 to TRBJ2-7; 9 bases fit TRBD1. The specimen was PBMCs. CDR3 loop: CASSLDRGRWEQYF. In DNA, the CDR3 is TGTGCCAGCAGTCTGGACAGGGGAAGGTGGGAGCAGTACTTC.